This T cell receptor (beta chain) was sequenced for a study of Graves' ophthalmopathy and Graves' hyperthyroidism. Study summary: The study drew peripheral blood at initial diagnosis, before any treatment. Whole-study findings and limits: Most thyroid clonotypes expanded beyond 0.001 frequency were also found in blood.

Amplification of the TCR beta CDR3 regions used RNA transcripts (as template). A first-round RT-PCR used HTBI primers, followed by a second-round multiplex PCR. TCRdb analysed the multiplex PCR reads with MiXCR anew, one entry per CDR3 protein. Here the sample spans more than 550,000 distinct CDR3 sequences, 35% to 45% being singletons. As for this clonotype: The antigen remains unidentified.

The CDR3 is 11 residues long. V lost 10 bases and J lost 4; bases outside the gene matches: 3. Germline V gene sequence: CDR1 ENHRY, CDR2 SYGVKD. Other autoimmune diseases, uncontrolled infections, pregnancy or lactation led to the exclusion of patients. Clinical symptoms, serum thyroxine, TRAb, thyroid ultrasound and orbital computed tomography determined diagnosis. The sequencing input was peripheral blood. This clonotype was sampled from an adult man with Graves' ophthalmopathy. This chain uses TRBV10-3 with TRBJ2-7; 8 bases match TRBD2. The CDR3 sequence: CASGGMYEQYF. CDR3 nucleotides: TGTGCCAGCGGGGGGATGTACGAGCAGTACTTC.